This is a list of T cell receptor beta chains from one sample in a study of cytomegalovirus exposure and HLA in healthy donors. Produced via immunoSEQ multiplex PCR; TCRdb's table is partial and in-frame only. The table lists about 160,000 clones, roughly 89% of them singletons. Sequenced: PBMCs. Receptors were obtained from a man aged 18 to 30 in good health and CMV-seropositive. The CDR3 runs from the conserved cysteine through the conserved F or W. A D gene is named only where the DNA matches it firmly. Not every row has a clone size; where given, it reads once, few, many or a size class.

d_gene,v_gene,abundance,j_gene,CDR3aa,CDR3nt
NA,TRBV6-1,NA,TRBJ1-1,CASKSRSALNTEAFF,TGTGCCAGCAAGTCCAGGTCGGCGCTGAACACTGAAGCTTTCTTT
TRBD1,TRBV7-2,few,TRBJ2-7,CASSLGRTGGSYEQYF,TGTGCCAGCAGCTTAGGCCGGACAGGGGGTTCCTACGAGCAGTACTTC
TRBD1,TRBV7-8,once,TRBJ1-1,CASRPDRAMNTEAFF,TGTGCCAGCAGACCGGACAGGGCAATGAACACTGAAGCTTTCTTT
NA,TRBV9,NA,TRBJ1-1,CASSVGGATNTEAFF,TGTGCCAGCAGCGTGGGAGGGGCTACGAACACTGAAGCTTTCTTT
NA,TRBV5-1,once,TRBJ2-2,CASSSPGLNTGELFF,TGCGCCAGCAGCTCTCCGGGTCTTAACACCGGGGAGCTGTTTTTT
TRBD1,TRBV7-3,NA,TRBJ2-2,CASSLNPPGQGVTGELFF,TGTGCCAGCAGCTTAAATCCACCGGGACAGGGTGTCACCGGGGAGCTGTTTTTT
NA,TRBV19,NA,TRBJ2-7,CASTPRQGPIYEQYF,TGTGCCAGTACTCCTAGGCAGGGGCCGATCTACGAGCAGTACTTC
NA,TRBV7-3,NA,TRBJ1-1,CASSLGLRNEAFF,TGTGCCAGCAGCTTAGGGCTGCGTAATGAAGCTTTCTTT
NA,TRBV19,NA,TRBJ1-5,CASTTTLYSNQPQHF,TGTGCCAGTACCACGACACTTTATAGCAATCAGCCCCAGCATTTT
TRBD2,TRBV4-2,NA,TRBJ2-7,CASSQEVLAGVKSSGEQYF,TGTGCCAGCAGCCAAGAAGTACTAGCGGGAGTGAAGAGCTCGGGCGAGCAGTACTTC
TRBD1,TRBV7-9,NA,TRBJ1-4,CASSLLTGGVETNEKLFF,TGTGCCAGCAGCTTGTTGACAGGGGGCGTGGAAACTAATGAAAAACTGTTTTTT
NA,TRBV5-1,NA,TRBJ2-2,CASSLEGRYTGELFF,TGCGCCAGCAGCTTGGAGGGGCGTTACACCGGGGAGCTGTTTTTT
TRBD1,TRBV28,NA,TRBJ2-7,CASSFPPPDRAFSYEQYF,TGTGCCAGCAGTTTCCCTCCACCCGACAGGGCCTTCTCCTACGAGCAGTACTTC
TRBD2,TRBV4-2,NA,TRBJ2-1,CASSQDLGLAGVNEQFF,TGTGCCAGCAGCCAAGATTTAGGGTTAGCGGGAGTAAATGAGCAGTTCTTC
TRBD2,TRBV9,NA,TRBJ2-2,CASNAGRAGLTNTGELFF,TGTGCCAGCAACGCGGGCCGGGCGGGACTAACGAACACCGGGGAGCTGTTTTTT
TRBD1,TRBV5-4,NA,TRBJ1-2,CASRTGTGDNYGYTF,TGTGCCAGCAGAACCGGGACAGGGGACAACTATGGCTACACCTTC
TRBD2,TRBV7-3,NA,TRBJ2-2,CASSLRLAGEVNTGELFF,TGTGCCAGCAGCTTAAGGCTAGCGGGAGAGGTAAACACCGGGGAGCTGTTTTTT
NA,TRBV6-6,NA,TRBJ1-5,CASLLREGNQPQHF,TGTGCCAGCCTACTGCGGGAGGGCAATCAGCCCCAGCATTTT
NA,TRBV15,NA,TRBJ2-5,CATSRSRSQETQYF,TGTGCCACCAGCAGATCCCGGTCCCAAGAGACCCAGTACTTC
NA,TRBV4-2,NA,TRBJ2-2,CASSQGRGTGELFF,TGTGCCAGCAGCCAGGGGAGGGGGACCGGGGAGCTGTTTTTT
NA,TRBV2,NA,TRBJ2-1,CASRLGTGLSFNEQFF,TGTGCCAGCAGGCTCGGGACTGGCTTATCCTTCAACGAGCAGTTCTTC
TRBD2,TRBV9,NA,TRBJ2-1,CASTAGTSDYNEQFF,TGTGCCAGCACAGCCGGGACTAGCGACTACAATGAGCAGTTCTTC
NA,TRBV29-1,NA,TRBJ2-3,CSVEVKLDTQYF,TGCAGCGTTGAAGTCAAGCTAGATACGCAGTATTTT
NA,TRBV28,once,TRBJ2-5,CASSLQGLQETQYF,TGTGCCAGCAGCCTACAGGGCTTACAAGAGACCCAGTACTTC
NA,TRBV12-1,NA,TRBJ2-2,CASSFKGERERTGELFF,TGTGCCAGCAGCTTTAAAGGAGAACGAGAAAGGACCGGGGAGCTGTTTTTT
TRBD2,TRBV2,NA,TRBJ2-7,CASRLADHYEQYF,TGTGCCAGCAGGCTAGCGGACCACTACGAGCAGTACTTC
TRBD2,TRBV19,NA,TRBJ2-7,CASSIRRGRRSGEQYF,TGTGCCAGTAGTATCCGTCGCGGGAGGAGGTCCGGCGAGCAGTACTTC